Below, 4 T cell receptor beta chains from the same sample are listed, as sequenced in a study of cytomegalovirus exposure and HLA in healthy donors. With 60 Vbeta and 13 Jbeta primers, the PCR was carried out. Profiling relied on immunoSEQ multiplex PCR, and the TCRdb table lists in-frame clones only, not all of them. The sample yields 98,000 or so clones, nearly 80% seen once. The sequenced sample was PBMCs. Receptors originate from a man between 60 and 70 years old in good health and CMV-seropositive.

The rearrangement uses TRBV7-6 and TRBJ1-6, with TRBD1 matching over 10 bases. This CDR3 is 14 amino acids long. Germline trimming cut 5 bases from V and 10 bases from J; bases unmatched to any gene: 5. Germline CDR1 SGHVS, CDR2 FNYEAQ. The DNA for the CDR3 is TGTGCCAGCAGCGAGACAGGGGGCGAATCACCCCTCCACTTT. Protein product: CASSETGGESPLHF.

V usage is TRBV6-1 and J usage is TRBJ1-4; tentatively, D is TRBD1 (6 bases). The germline V gene encodes CDR1 MNHNS and CDR2 SASEGT. There are 14 residues in the CDR3. The V end was cut by 2 bases, the J end by 3 bases, with 7 bases between. CDR3 region: CASSEWGPNEKLFF. The CDR3 DNA reads as TGTGCCAGCAGTGAATGGGGGCCTAATGAAAAACTGTTTTTT.

V is TRBV11-2 and J is TRBJ1-3; no clear D gene. Deletions cut 1 base from V and 3 bases from J, with 16 bases between. The germline gives CDR1 SGHAT, CDR2 FQNNGV. This CDR3 contains 17 residues. The CDR3: CASSLGSRGIIGNTIYF. The CDR3 DNA sequence: TGTGCCAGCAGCTTAGGTTCTCGGGGAATCATTGGAAACACCATATATTTT.

This chain connects TRBV13 to TRBJ2-5; 9 positions match TRBD1. The J call is in doubt because the DNA end fits TRBJ2-7 better. This CDR3 contains 14 residues. The germline V gene encodes CDR1 PRHDT and CDR2 FYEKMQ (reference sequence). The CDR3 nucleotides are TGTGCCAGCACCCCCGGGACAGGGCACTACGAGCAGTACTTC. Its protein is CASTPGTGHYEQYF.